This entry lists 29 T cell receptor beta chains sequenced from one sample in a study of blood T cell repertoires in COVID-19. Measured with immunoSEQ multiplex PCR; TCRdb has only the in-frame clones, and not every one. The sample includes some 400,000 clones, 81% of them seen just once. The source material was peripheral blood. These receptors were collected from a human donor with acute or convalescent COVID-19. The donor label of this sample is uncertain.

This clone was detected once. The chain links TRBV9 to TRBJ1-6; 7 bases match TRBD1. Germline V gene sequence: CDR1 SGDLS, CDR2 YYNGEE. The CDR3 is 19 residues long. With 0 bases clipped from V and 0 bases from J, the junction kept 9 bases outside the gene matches. The CDR3 spells CASSVGSGGTASYNSPLHF. The DNA of the CDR3 is TGTGCCAGCAGCGTAGGGAGTGGCGGGACAGCCTCCTATAATTCACCCCTCCACTTT.

The chain joins TRBV18 to TRBJ2-1, with a possible D match to TRBD2 (5 bases). Trimming removed 3 bases from V and 0 bases from J, with 9 bases in between. The CDR3 spans 15 residues. Germline V gene sequence: CDR1 KGHSH, CDR2 LQKENI. Here the CDR3 reads CASSPRRGSYNEQFF. CDR3 nucleotides: TGTGCCAGCTCACCGCGACGGGGCTCCTACAATGAGCAGTTCTTC. Full variable domain (remainder filled in from reference TRBV18 and TRBJ2-1): NAGVMQNPRHLVRRRGQEARLRCSPMKGHSHVYWYRQLPEEGLKFMVYLQKENIIDESGMPKERFSAEFPKEGPSILRIQQVVRGDSAAYFCASSPRRGSYNEQFFGPGTRLTVL.

Here the CDR3 reads CASSFPPVNEQFF. CDR3 bases: TGTGCCAGCAGTTTCCCTCCCGTCAATGAGCAGTTCTTC. The chain employs TRBV12-3 or TRBV12-4 and TRBJ2-1, with D hard to call. The CDR3 runs to 13 residues. The V and J ends lost 3 bases and 6 bases respectively, with 9 bases between them.

The chain links TRBV28 to TRBJ2-1, with 7 bases identical to TRBD1. J was trimmed by 2 bases and V by 1 base; bases with no gene match: 2. The CDR3 runs 15 residues. Germline lookup yields CDR1 MDHEN and CDR2 SYDVKM. CDR3: CASSLSGQAYNEQFF. The CDR3 region has the DNA TGTGCCAGCAGTTTATCCGGACAGGCCTACAATGAGCAGTTCTTC.

The V and J genes are TRBV10-2 and TRBJ1-5; no reliable D call. The germline gives CDR1 WSHSY, CDR2 SAAADI. The V and J ends lost 3 bases and 4 bases respectively, with 4 bases between them. The CDR3 is made up of 12 amino acids. The CDR3 reads CASSDPNQPQHF. CDR3 nucleotides: TGCGCCAGCAGTGACCCGAATCAGCCCCAGCATTTT.

The chain recombines TRBV19 with TRBJ1-2, with 8 bases fitting TRBD1. CDR3 length: 13 residues. Germline-derived CDR1 and CDR2 are LNHDA and SQIVND (reference sequence). Unmatched junction bases numbered 7, after V lost 5 bases and J lost 8 bases. This CDR3 is CASSARTGPGYTF. Written as DNA, the CDR3 is TGTGCCAGTAGTGCCAGGACAGGGCCCGGCTACACCTTC.

The rearrangement links TRBV4-1 to TRBJ2-1, with D possibly matching TRBD1 (7 bases). Per germline, CDR1 MGHRA and CDR2 YSYEKL. The CDR3 is 13 residues long. CDR3 loop: CASQGGSYNEQFF. The CDR3 DNA follows: TGCGCTTCCCAGGGGGGCTCCTACAATGAGCAGTTCTTC.

The chain recombines TRBV5-4 with TRBJ1-6; possibly TRBD1 for D (5 bases). This CDR3 is built from 13 residues. Germline lookup yields CDR1 SGHNT and CDR2 YYREEE (reference sequence). The V end was cut by 5 bases, the J end by 5 bases, with 8 bases between. The chain's CDR3 is CASSFRDNSPLHF. CDR3 sequence (DNA): TGTGCCAGCAGTTTCAGGGATAATTCACCCCTCCACTTT.

The V call is TRBV27, the J call TRBJ2-5, with 9 positions matching TRBD2. Unmatched junction bases numbered 11, after V lost 5 bases and J lost 4 bases. CDR1 and CDR2 from the germline V gene are MNHEY and SMNVEV (reference sequence). CDR3 length equals 16 residues. CDR3 nucleotides: TGTGCCAGCAGTCGAAACCCAGCGGGGGGCCGAGAGACCCAGTACTTC. Translating gives CASSRNPAGGRETQYF.

To note about this clone: The same CDR3 also results from other DNA sequences found in this sample. This chain links TRBV7-2 with TRBJ2-1; D possibly corresponds to TRBD2 (6 bases). Germline values: CDR1 SGHTA, CDR2 FQGNSA. The V gene lost 1 base and the J gene lost 0 bases, with 10 bases spanning the gap. This CDR3 is 16 amino acids long. In DNA form, the CDR3 reads TGTGCCAGCAGCTTAGTCCCCGGGAGCTCCTACAATGAGCAGTTCTTC. Its translation is CASSLVPGSSYNEQFF. Based on the CDR3 plus reference TRBV7-2 and TRBJ2-1, the full variable domain is GAGVSQSPSNKVTEKGKDVELRCDPISGHTALYWYRQSLGQGLEFLIYFQGNSAPDKSGLPSDRFSAERTGGSVSTLTIQRTQQEDSAVYLCASSLVPGSSYNEQFFGPGTRLTVL.

The V call is TRBV4-2, the J call TRBJ2-6; D is uncertain. The CDR3 is 16 residues long. CDR1 and CDR2 from the germline V gene are LGHNA and YNFKEQ. V gave up 0 bases and J gave up 1 base, with 7 bases separating them. The CDR3 nucleotides read TGTGCCAGCAGCCAAGATGACGGGTCTGGGGCCAACGTCCTGACTTTC. Residues: CASSQDDGSGANVLTF.

The chain links TRBV5-5 to TRBJ2-7, with TRBD2 identical over 9 bases. Germline assignment: CDR1 SGHKS and CDR2 YYEKEE (reference sequence). CDR3 length: 15 amino acids. With 3 bases clipped from V and 6 bases from J, the junction kept 10 bases outside the gene matches. DNA for the CDR3: TGTGCCAGCAGCTCCTTAGCGGGAGTCTCTTCCGAGCAGTACTTC. The encoded protein is CASSSLAGVSSEQYF.

The chain combines TRBV20-1 with TRBJ2-7; D gene unclear. The CDR3 runs to 14 residues. The V end lost 3 bases, the J end lost 2 bases, and 14 bases lay between the germline ends. Germline CDR1 DFQATT, CDR2 SNEGSKA (reference sequence). This CDR3 is CSASAPILPYEQYF. The CDR3 DNA reads as TGCAGTGCTAGTGCCCCCATACTCCCCTACGAGCAGTACTTC.

The CDR3, as DNA: TGTGCCAGCAGTTCCCCCCAGGGGGCGGTCGGCACTGAAGCTTTCTTT. Its translation: CASSSPQGAVGTEAFF. The V call is TRBV6-5, the J call TRBJ1-1; 8 bases fit TRBD1. Unmatched junction bases numbered 11, after V lost 4 bases and J lost 4 bases. CDR3 size: 16 residues. Per germline, CDR1 MNHEY and CDR2 SVGAGI.

This rearrangement joins TRBV6-6 to TRBJ1-3; D unclear. Germline values: CDR1 MNHNY, CDR2 SVGAGI (reference sequence). V was clipped by 2 bases and J by 4 bases, with 12 bases between them. The CDR3 length is 15 residues. CDR3 sequence reads: CASSYDVGTGNTIYF. The CDR3, as DNA: TGTGCCAGCAGTTACGATGTGGGCACGGGAAACACCATATATTTT.

The chain joins TRBV27 to TRBJ2-7, with TRBD2 identical over 8 bases. CDR3 size: 14 residues. Trimming took 4 bases from V and 3 from J; bases not matched to a gene: 5. CDR1 and CDR2 from the germline V gene are MNHEY and SMNVEV (reference sequence). Here the CDR3 DNA reads TGTGCCAGCAGTTCAGAGCGGGGGCACTACGAGCAGTACTTC. Its translation is CASSSERGHYEQYF.

The J gene is TRBJ2-1, the V gene TRBV27; 12 bases map to TRBD2. V was clipped by 5 bases and J by 8 bases; unmatched bases: 10. The germline gives CDR1 MNHEY, CDR2 SMNVEV (reference sequence). The CDR3 sequence is 16 residues long. CDR3 sequence reads: CASSPPGLAGKDEQFF. CDR3 DNA sequence: TGTGCCAGCAGTCCCCCGGGACTAGCGGGTAAAGATGAGCAGTTCTTC.

This clone has ten or more counts. The chain joins TRBV12-3 or TRBV12-4 to TRBJ1-2, with TRBD1 matching 11 bases. The J segment lost 8 bases and the V segment lost 8 bases, leaving 4 bases of the junction unmatched. This CDR3 contains 12 residues. The CDR3 DNA reads TGTGCCAGCGCATGGACAGGGGGCGGCTACACCTTC. Translated, it gives CASAWTGGGYTF.

V usage is TRBV3-1 (or the pseudogene TRBV3-2) and J usage is TRBJ2-7; 10 bases are shared with TRBD2. The CDR3 covers 17 residues. Germline lookup yields CDR1 LGHDT and CDR2 YNNKEL (reference sequence). V was pared by 4 bases and J by 4 bases, with 13 bases of the junction left unmatched. In DNA form, the CDR3 reads TGTGCCAGCAGCCGATTAGTAAGCGGGAGGGCCGCGTACGAGCAGTACTTC. Amino acids: CASSRLVSGRAAYEQYF.

The chain links TRBV5-1 to TRBJ2-7; D may be TRBD2 (6 bases). CDR1 SGHRS and CDR2 YFSETQ come from the germline V gene. With 0 bases removed from V and 7 bases from J, the gap between germline ends came to 17 bases. The CDR3 sequence is 15 residues long. The CDR3 here is CASSLGLGSRGEQYF. CDR3 DNA sequence: TGCGCCAGCAGCTTGGGTCTAGGGAGCCGGGGGGAGCAGTACTTC.

This chain links TRBV25-1 with TRBJ1-4, with D uncertain. The germline V and J ends were trimmed by 0 bases and 4 bases, with 15 bases remaining between them. The CDR3 has 17 amino acids. CDR1 and CDR2 (germline): MGHDK, SYGVNS. The CDR3 sequence is CASSEYLGSGFNEKLFF. CDR3 in DNA: TGTGCCAGCAGTGAATATCTAGGTTCGGGGTTTAATGAAAAACTGTTTTTT.

CDR3 sequence reads: CASSARARGDNEQFF. The CDR3 nucleotides are TGTGCCAGCAGTGCGAGGGCGCGTGGGGACAATGAGCAGTTCTTC. The genes are TRBV27 and TRBJ2-1; maybe TRBD2 (5 bases). CDR3 length equals 15 residues. Germline V gives CDR1 MNHEY, CDR2 SMNVEV (reference sequence). Trimming stripped 5 bases from V and 5 bases from J, with 16 bases between.

The CDR3 here is CAWSVSPYGYTF. The CDR3 coding sequence is TGTGCCTGGAGTGTAAGCCCCTATGGCTACACCTTC. The V and J genes are TRBV30 and TRBJ1-2; no reliable D call. The CDR3 totals 12 residues. Germline CDR1 is GTSNPN and CDR2 is SVGIG (reference sequence). The V end lost 0 bases, the J end lost 4 bases, and 6 bases lay between the germline ends.

The J gene is TRBJ2-4, the V gene TRBV5-1, with 8 nucleotides matching TRBD2. With V trimmed by 1 base and J by 3 bases, 3 bases remained unmatched. Germline V gene sequence: CDR1 SGHRS, CDR2 YFSETQ. The CDR3 consists of 15 residues. The CDR3 DNA reads as TGCGCCAGCAGCTTGAGCGGGAGTAGCAAAAACATTCAGTACTTC. It is translated as CASSLSGSSKNIQYF.

This clone appeared a single time. The chain combines TRBV10-3 with TRBJ1-2; 12 nucleotides line up with TRBD1. In germline, CDR1 is ENHRY, CDR2 SYGVKD. The V gene end was trimmed by 6 bases and the J gene end by 5 bases; junction bases not matched to a gene: 4. The CDR3 spans 14 residues. The CDR3 region has the DNA TGTGCCATCAGGGGGACAGGGGGCGAATATGGCTACACCTTC. Its translation: CAIRGTGGEYGYTF.

This clone was counted a single time. The CDR3, as DNA: TGTGCCTGGACAGGGGGATTCATAGATACGCAGTATTTT. This encodes CAWTGGFIDTQYF. The rearrangement uses TRBV30 and TRBJ2-3; 7 nucleotides match TRBD1. V lost 4 bases and J lost 5; bases outside the gene matches: 6. The CDR3 totals 13 residues. Germline V gene lookup returns CDR1 GTSNPN and CDR2 SVGIG (reference sequence).

The J gene is TRBJ1-5, the V gene TRBV7-2; D is possibly TRBD1 (5 bases). CDR3 length: 15 amino acids. Germline CDR1 and CDR2: SGHTA and FQGNSA. Trimming removed 1 base at V and 1 base at J, with 8 bases between. DNA of the CDR3: TGTGCCAGCAGCTTAGGGGGCGCGAGCAATCAGCCCCAGCATTTT. Encoded protein: CASSLGGASNQPQHF.

The CDR3 reads CASSFNTPGNTEAFF. CDR3 DNA sequence: TGTGCCAGTAGTTTTAATACCCCAGGGAACACTGAAGCTTTCTTT. This chain links TRBV19 with TRBJ1-1; D remains ambiguous. V lost 5 bases to trimming and J lost 1 base, with 14 bases between them. Germline V gene lookup returns CDR1 LNHDA and CDR2 SQIVND (reference sequence). The CDR3 length is 15 residues.

The chain links TRBV7-8 to TRBJ2-1, with TRBD2 matching 9 bases. Germline V gene lookup returns CDR1 SGHVS and CDR2 FQNEAQ. The CDR3 runs 16 residues. V shed 1 base and J 6 bases; nucleotides not matched to a gene: 7. CDR3 in amino acids: CASSLVAGGPRNEQFF. The CDR3 nucleotides are TGTGCCAGCAGCTTAGTTGCGGGGGGGCCTCGCAATGAGCAGTTCTTC.